Below are 9 T cell receptor beta chains sequenced from a single sample in a study of blood T cell repertoires in COVID-19. TCRdb's copy holds only in-frame clones and misses some; the assay was immunoSEQ multiplex PCR. Among just over 650,000 clones listed, over 80% were seen once. Input material: peripheral blood. These receptors were taken from a woman aged 18-29 years with acute or convalescent COVID-19.

The V and J genes are TRBV5-4 and TRBJ2-7; possible D gene TRBD1, 6 bases. Germline V lookup: CDR1 SGHNT, CDR2 YYREEE (reference sequence). V shed 4 bases and J shed 4 bases, with 12 bases lying between them. CDR3 length: 13 amino acids. CDR3: CASSPQGGYEQYF. The CDR3 DNA is TGTGCCAGCAGCCCACAGGGTGGGTACGAGCAGTACTTC. Looking up the rest from reference TRBV5-4 and TRBJ2-7 gives the full variable domain: ETGVTQSPTHLIKTRGQQVTLRCSSQSGHNTVSWYQQALGQGPQFIFQYYREEENGRGNFPPRFSGLQFPNYSSELNVNALELDDSALYLCASSPQGGYEQYFGPGTRLTVT.

The chain recombines TRBV2 with TRBJ1-4; a weak D match, TRBD1 (5 bases). Trimming removed 6 bases at V and 8 bases at J, with 16 bases between. CDR1 SNHLY and CDR2 FYNNEI come from the germline V gene. This CDR3 comprises 14 residues. For the CDR3, the DNA is TGTGCCAGCAGAATACAGCAGGGATACGAAAAACTGTTTTTT. Translating it yields CASRIQQGYEKLFF.

The chain combines TRBV6-4 with TRBJ2-3; 8 bases are shared with TRBD1. Germline V gene lookup returns CDR1 MRHNA and CDR2 SNTAGT. Germline trimming cut 6 bases from V and 5 bases from J; bases unmatched to any gene: 4. CDR3 size: 13 residues. The CDR3 protein is CASSPDREDTQYF. The CDR3 coding sequence is TGTGCCAGCAGCCCGGACAGGGAAGATACGCAGTATTTT.

This chain uses TRBV19 with TRBJ2-1; TRBD2 matches at 8 bases. The germline V gene encodes CDR1 LNHDA and CDR2 SQIVND (reference sequence). The junction had 4 bases not matched to a gene; V was cut back by 9 bases and J by 0 bases. There are 14 residues in the CDR3. Here the CDR3 DNA reads TGTGCCAGCGACGGGGGGGCCTCCTACAATGAGCAGTTCTTC. Translation gives CASDGGASYNEQFF.

V and J are TRBV15 and TRBJ2-7, with TRBD1 matching over 8 bases. The CDR3 is 15 residues long. In germline, CDR1 is LNHNV, CDR2 YYDKDF (reference sequence). The trim removed 0 bases at V and 3 bases at J, leaving 4 bases unmatched. CDR3: CATSRDRDRYYEQYF. The CDR3 coding sequence is TGTGCCACCAGCAGAGATAGGGACAGGTACTACGAGCAGTACTTC.

The chain joins TRBV15 to TRBJ2-7; 11 bases match TRBD2. There are 13 residues in the CDR3. The V segment lost 11 bases and the J segment 2 bases; nucleotides outside the gene matches: 5. In germline, CDR1 is LNHNV, CDR2 YYDKDF (reference sequence). The CDR3 protein is CAAGLAATYEQYF. CDR3 sequence (DNA): TGTGCCGCGGGACTAGCGGCCACCTACGAGCAGTACTTC.

The V call is TRBV2, the J call TRBJ1-3; the match to TRBD1 covers 7 bases. This CDR3 is 15 amino acids long. J gave up 0 bases and V 5 bases, and 4 bases lay outside the gene matches. Per germline, CDR1 SNHLY and CDR2 FYNNEI. This CDR3 is CASSSTGSSGNTIYF. The CDR3 DNA sequence: TGTGCCAGCAGTTCGACAGGGTCCTCTGGAAACACCATATATTTT.

The chain carries TRBV5-1 and TRBJ1-1; possible D gene TRBD1, 5 bases. This CDR3 region has 13 residues. Per the germline V gene, CDR1 is SGHRS and CDR2 is YFSETQ. Trimming took 4 bases from V and 7 from J, leaving 14 bases between them. The CDR3 DNA is TGCGCCAGCAGCAGAGGAGCCGGGGGTGAAGCTTTCTTT. It codes for CASSRGAGGEAFF.

The gene calls are TRBV6-5 and TRBJ2-7; D might be TRBD2 (6 bases). From germline, CDR1 is MNHEY and CDR2 SVGAGI. The CDR3 spans 15 residues. The V and J ends lost 2 bases and 1 base respectively, with 12 bases between them. CDR3 sequence (DNA): TGTGCCAGCAGTTACCTGTGGGGAGGATCCTACGAGCAGTACTTC. This gives the protein CASSYLWGGSYEQYF.